The 14 T cell receptor beta chains below come from one sample, sequenced in a study of sequential checkpoint blockade in melanoma. Treatment meaning: randomized to nivolumab then ipilimumab (arm A) or the reverse (arm B). Data came from immunoSEQ multiplex PCR; TCRdb stores just in-frame clones and leaves some out. The table has around 20,000 clones, 82% seen once. The sequences come from CD8+ T cells sorted from blood (inferred from file names), collected from a patient given nivolumab and ipilimumab in sequence. The receptors shown here come from a human donor with melanoma.

This chain connects TRBV18 to TRBJ2-5; the D is unclear. V was clipped by 6 bases and J by 2 bases, with 13 bases between them. The CDR3 totals 14 residues. The germline V gene encodes CDR1 KGHSH and CDR2 LQKENI. The CDR3 nucleotides read TGTGCCAGCTCTCCCCGTAGCCCTCAAGAGACCCAGTACTTC. This gives the protein CASSPRSPQETQYF. Full variable domain (outside the CDR3, taken from reference TRBV18 and TRBJ2-5): NAGVMQNPRHLVRRRGQEARLRCSPMKGHSHVYWYRQLPEEGLKFMVYLQKENIIDESGMPKERFSAEFPKEGPSILRIQQVVRGDSAAYFCASSPRSPQETQYFGPGTRLLVL.

This clone appeared a few times. V and J are TRBV28 and TRBJ2-5; D may be TRBD2 (7 bases). The CDR3 is 14 amino acids. V lost 7 bases and J lost 6, with 18 bases in between. The germline V gene encodes CDR1 MDHEN and CDR2 SYDVKM. The CDR3 protein is CASTPGGAGQTQYF. The DNA of the CDR3 is TGTGCCAGCACCCCTGGGGGGGCAGGGCAGACCCAGTACTTC.

This chain uses TRBV4-3 with TRBJ2-1; 9 nucleotides line up with TRBD2. The germline gives CDR1 LGHNA, CDR2 YSLEER. Trimming at V came to 1 base and at J to 2 bases, leaving 6 bases not matched to a gene. The CDR3 extends over 17 amino acids. In DNA, the CDR3 is TGCGCCAGCAGCCAAGGGATGGCGGGAGGGCCCTACAATGAGCAGTTCTTC. This encodes CASSQGMAGGPYNEQFF.

This chain connects TRBV7-9 to TRBJ2-1; TRBD2 aligns across 11 bases. Germline CDR1 is SEHNR and CDR2 is FQNEAQ (reference sequence). The V segment lost 5 bases and the J segment 5 bases; nucleotides outside the gene matches: 5. This CDR3 is 15 amino acids long. The DNA of the CDR3 is TGTGCCAGCAGCCCCGGGACTAGCGGAAACAATGAGCAGTTCTTC. This encodes CASSPGTSGNNEQFF.

This clone was counted between two and nine times. This chain links TRBV6-1 with TRBJ2-1, with 9 nucleotides matching TRBD1. Per germline, CDR1 MNHNS and CDR2 SASEGT. Losses at the gene ends were 8 bases for V and 5 bases for J; bases not matched to a gene: 10. CDR3 length equals 15 residues. CDR3 loop: CASLSGTGSNNEQFF. Here the CDR3 DNA reads TGTGCCAGCTTATCCGGGACAGGGTCTAACAATGAGCAGTTCTTC.

This sequence joins TRBV28 and TRBJ1-5; D is ambiguous. Trimming left V 6 bases short and J 6 bases short, with 21 bases between. The germline gives CDR1 MDHEN, CDR2 SYDVKM. The CDR3 covers 16 residues. In nucleotides, the CDR3 is TGTGCCAGCAGCCCATTTACTCTGGGAGCGCGTCAGCCCCAGCATTTT. As protein: CASSPFTLGARQPQHF.

V and J are TRBV30 and TRBJ1-2, with D possibly being TRBD1 (6 bases). The V and J ends lost 3 bases and 7 bases respectively, with 15 bases between them. Germline V gene data show CDR1 as GTSNPN and CDR2 as SVGIG (reference sequence). The length of the CDR3 is 13 residues. CDR3 nucleotide sequence: TGTGCCTGGAGCTCAGATACAGGGCTTGGCTACACCTTC. Residues: CAWSSDTGLGYTF. The full variable domain, rest sourced from reference TRBV30 and TRBJ1-2, is SQTIHQWPATLVQPVGSPLSLECTVEGTSNPNLYWYRQAAGRGLQLLFYSVGIGQISSEVPQNLSASRPQDRQFILSSKKLLLSDSGFYLCAWSSDTGLGYTFGSGTRLTVV.

This clone was recorded only once. The CDR3 sequence: CASSPLDRGWYGYTF. The CDR3 DNA is TGTGCCAGCAGCCCCCTCGACAGGGGGTGGTATGGCTACACCTTC. The genes are TRBV28 and TRBJ1-2, with 9 bases that match TRBD1. V gave up 6 bases and J gave up 5 bases; unmatched junction bases: 10. CDR1 is MDHEN, CDR2 SYDVKM, per germline. CDR3 length: 15 residues.

V gene TRBV7-2 combines with J gene TRBJ2-1, with D possibly TRBD1 on 7 matching bases. Between the trimmed V and J ends, which lost 2 bases and 12 bases, there was a span of 11 bases. The germline CDR1 and CDR2 sequences are SGHTA and FQGNSA. The CDR3 consists of 12 residues. For the CDR3, the DNA is TGTGCCAGCAGCTTACAGGGGGGAGGGCAGTTCTTC. Translating it yields CASSLQGGGQFF.

V gene TRBV7-3 combines with J gene TRBJ2-2; D gene unclear. The CDR3 extends over 13 amino acids. Germline loops: CDR1 SGHTA, CDR2 FQGTGA. The V and J ends lost 5 bases and 6 bases respectively, with 10 bases between them. CDR3 sequence reads: CASSRDNAGELFF. CDR3 in DNA: TGTGCCAGCAGCCGAGACAACGCCGGGGAGCTGTTTTTT.

In its sample, this clone was seen once. The chain links TRBV7-8 to TRBJ2-2, with D possibly matching TRBD1 (6 bases). The CDR3 contains 15 residues. Per the germline V gene, CDR1 is SGHVS and CDR2 is FQNEAQ. The ends were cut back, 4 bases at V and 0 bases at J, with 9 bases in the middle. The CDR3 is CASSSTGTNTGELFF. Here the CDR3 DNA reads TGTGCCAGCAGCTCTACAGGGACGAACACCGGGGAGCTGTTTTTT. Looking up the rest from reference TRBV7-8 and TRBJ2-2 gives the full variable domain: GAGVSQSPRYKVAKRGQDVALRCDPISGHVSLFWYQQALGQGPEFLTYFQNEAQLDKSGLPSDRFFAERPEGSVSTLKIQRTQQEDSAVYLCASSSTGTNTGELFFGEGSRLTVL.

This sequence joins TRBV5-4 and TRBJ1-3, with D perhaps matching TRBD1 (6 bases). This CDR3 contains 18 residues. V was clipped by 0 bases and J by 0 bases, with 16 bases between them. CDR1 is SGHNT, CDR2 YYREEE, per germline (reference sequence). The CDR3 DNA follows: TGTGCCAGCAGCTTGGATAGGGGGACGTTGAGCTCTGGAAACACCATATATTTT. Protein product: CASSLDRGTLSSGNTIYF.

This clone is classed as medium-sized. The chain joins TRBV6-6 to TRBJ2-7, with D maybe TRBD2 (6 bases). The CDR3 contains 12 residues. With 2 bases removed from V and 6 bases from J, the gap between germline ends came to 8 bases. Looked up from germline, CDR1 is MNHNY and CDR2 is SVGAGI (reference sequence). CDR3 sequence: CASSYGGSEQYF. Here the CDR3 DNA reads TGTGCCAGCAGTTACGGGGGGAGCGAGCAGTACTTC.

The chain uses TRBV9 and TRBJ2-1; tentatively, D is TRBD2 (7 bases). Germline CDR1 is SGDLS and CDR2 is YYNGEE. V shed 4 bases and J shed 2 bases, with 13 bases lying between them. The CDR3 covers 15 residues. CDR3 sequence (DNA): TGTGCCAGCAGCTCGGAGGGGGGGCCCTACAATGAGCAGTTCTTC. It is translated as CASSSEGGPYNEQFF.